The entry that follows covers one TCR beta chain sequence. What it binds is not known. Relative to the germline gene, one junction end is altered; a read error may explain this. The source of the sample is a study of cytomegalovirus exposure and HLA in healthy donors. About the study: In an early release, HLA-typed donors contributed approximately 80 million unique TCR sequences.

PCR primers comprised 60 Vbeta and 13 Jbeta primers. Clones were read by immunoSEQ multiplex PCR, and TCRdb kept only the in-frame ones, dropping some. The sample holds roughly 130,000 clones, around four fifths seen once. The study's findings and limits: Despite most TCR sequences being rare, some public TCRs occurred in many donors.

The CDR3 contains 11 residues. The V gene's germline CDR1 is GTSNPN and CDR2 SVGIG (reference sequence). The sequenced material came from PBMCs. The chain has TRBV30 and TRBJ1-2; no firm D call. This receptor was identified in a middle-aged woman in good health and CMV-seropositive. CDR3 nucleotide sequence: TGTGCCTGGAAGCCTAAGTATGGCTACACCTTC. Translated, it gives CAWKPKYGYTF.